These T cell receptor beta chains were read from a single sample in a study of T cell responses to AZD1222 COVID-19 vaccine. Here immunoSEQ multiplex PCR was the method, and the copy in TCRdb shows in-frame clones only, minus some. The profile covers more than 100,000 clones, with more than 85% appearing a single time and under 2% taken by the ten largest. The sample in question was peripheral blood, obtained on day 0 of AZD1222 vaccination. The source of these receptors is an adult in good health. Both conserved end residues are part of each CDR3. D genes are given only for firm matches. Expanded clones get a size class; other rows say once, few or many, or leave the size out.

V: TRBV7-9; J: TRBJ2-3; D: TRBD2; size: -; DNA: TGTGCCAGCAGCTCAGCGGGGGTTACAGCACGGTATTTT; CDR3: CASSSAGVTARYF
V: TRBV27; J: TRBJ1-1; D: TRBD1; size: -; DNA: TGTGCCAGCAGTTTGGACAGGGACACTGAAGCTTTCTTT; CDR3: CASSLDRDTEAFF
V: TRBV9; J: TRBJ2-1; D: -; size: -; DNA: TGTGCCAGCAGCGTAGATCGAAATCTAGCTTGGGTACATGAGCAGTTCTTC; CDR3: CASSVDRNLAWVHEQFF
V: TRBV5-1; J: TRBJ2-3; D: -; size: -; DNA: TGCGCCAGCAGCTTGGTTTGGGGAACGGATACGCAGTATTTT; CDR3: CASSLVWGTDTQYF
V: TRBV19; J: TRBJ2-3; D: TRBD2; size: -; DNA: TGTGCCACCCAAACTAGCGGGAGGTCAGATACGCAGTATTTT; CDR3: CATQTSGRSDTQYF
V: TRBV13; J: TRBJ1-1; D: -; size: once; DNA: TGTGCCAGCAGGACGGGGGCGCGGACTGAAGCTTTCTTT; CDR3: CASRTGARTEAFF
V: TRBV27; J: TRBJ2-3; D: TRBD1; size: -; DNA: TGTGCCAGCAGGCTACAGGGGGCAGGGGATACGCAGTATTTT; CDR3: CASRLQGAGDTQYF
V: TRBV4-3; J: TRBJ2-7; D: -; size: once; DNA: TGCGCCAGCAGCCAGGCGGCGGGGACCTACGAGCAGTACTTC; CDR3: CASSQAAGTYEQYF
V: TRBV5-8; J: TRBJ2-5; D: TRBD2; size: -; DNA: TGTGCCAGCAGCTTGGGGACTAGGAAGGAAGAGACCCAGTACTTC; CDR3: CASSLGTRKEETQYF
V: TRBV27; J: TRBJ1-6; D: TRBD1; size: few; DNA: TGTGCCACTTCACCAGGGACAGGGTATTCACCCCTCCACTTT; CDR3: CATSPGTGYSPLHF
V: TRBV2; J: TRBJ1-1; D: TRBD1; size: -; DNA: TGTGCCAGCAGTGATTTGCCTCCGGGACAGGGGGTCAGTGAAGCTTTCTTT; CDR3: CASSDLPPGQGVSEAFF
V: TRBV18; J: TRBJ1-5; D: -; size: -; DNA: TGTGCCAGCTCACCGGGGACCCAGGGGCAGCCCCAGCATTTT; CDR3: CASSPGTQGQPQHF
V: TRBV19; J: TRBJ2-1; D: -; size: -; DNA: TGTGCCAGTAGTCCCGACCTTGATTATGACAATGAGCAGTTCTTC; CDR3: CASSPDLDYDNEQFF
V: TRBV5-1; J: TRBJ2-5; D: -; size: once; DNA: TGCGCCAGCAGCTTGGAACCGGGGATGTACCAAGAGACCCAGTACTTC; CDR3: CASSLEPGMYQETQYF
V: TRBV6-2/TRBV6-3; J: TRBJ2-7; D: -; size: -; DNA: TGTGCCAGCAGCCCTTTAGACAGGATCTACGAGCAGTACTTC; CDR3: CASSPLDRIYEQYF
V: TRBV6-5; J: TRBJ2-7; D: TRBD2; size: -; DNA: TGTGCCAGCAGTTCCGGCGGGGGGCCGTACGAGCAGTACTTC; CDR3: CASSSGGGPYEQYF
V: TRBV5-6; J: TRBJ1-3; D: TRBD1; size: -; DNA: TGTGCCAGCGCTGGGGCAGGGGGCTCTGGAAACACCATATATTTT; CDR3: CASAGAGGSGNTIYF
V: TRBV12-5; J: TRBJ2-7; D: -; size: -; DNA: TGTGCTAGTGGTTTGGCATCCTACGAGCAGTACTTC; CDR3: CASGLASYEQYF
V: TRBV9; J: TRBJ1-2; D: -; size: -; DNA: TGTGCCAGCAGCCCCCGACCTGAGGTGTTCTATGGCTACACCTTC; CDR3: CASSPRPEVFYGYTF
V: TRBV7-8; J: TRBJ2-1; D: TRBD2; size: once; DNA: TGTGCCAGCAGACAAGGTAGCGGGCGCTACAATGAGCAGTTCTTC; CDR3: CASRQGSGRYNEQFF
V: TRBV27; J: TRBJ2-1; D: -; size: -; DNA: TGTGCCAGCAGCCTGACTAGGGGGTCCCATGAGCAGTTCTTC; CDR3: CASSLTRGSHEQFF
V: TRBV5-6; J: TRBJ2-7; D: -; size: -; DNA: TGTGCCAGCAGCGGGGCAGGCTCGTACTACGAGCAGTACTTC; CDR3: CASSGAGSYYEQYF
V: TRBV9; J: TRBJ2-3; D: -; size: -; DNA: TGTGCCAGCAGCGTAGAGGAAGGGGTTCCTAGCACAGATACGCAGTATTTT; CDR3: CASSVEEGVPSTDTQYF
V: TRBV7-6; J: TRBJ2-7; D: -; size: -; DNA: TGTGCCAGCAGCCAAGGTCCAAAGGGGGGGCCCTACGAGCAGTACTTC; CDR3: CASSQGPKGGPYEQYF
V: TRBV9; J: TRBJ1-6; D: -; size: once; DNA: TGTGCCAGCAGCGTTACCTCTAATTCACCCCTCCACTTT; CDR3: CASSVTSNSPLHF
V: TRBV10-3; J: TRBJ2-1; D: -; size: -; DNA: TGTGCCATCAGCACCAAACGAGGCTCCTACAATGAGCAGTTCTTC; CDR3: CAISTKRGSYNEQFF
V: TRBV5-1; J: TRBJ1-1; D: TRBD1; size: -; DNA: TGCGCCAGCAGGTACTCCGGGACAGTCAACCCAAACACTGAAGCTTTCTTT; CDR3: CASRYSGTVNPNTEAFF
V: TRBV2; J: TRBJ1-5; D: TRBD1; size: many; DNA: TGTGCCAGCAGTGAGATAGGGACAGGGGGGTATCAGCCCCAGCATTTT; CDR3: CASSEIGTGGYQPQHF
V: TRBV4-3; J: TRBJ1-6; D: -; size: -; DNA: TGCGCCAGCAGCCAGGGGGGTGGGTCCCTCCACTTT; CDR3: CASSQGGGSLHF
V: TRBV18; J: TRBJ2-7; D: -; size: -; DNA: TGTGCCAGCTCACCACCGGTCGGGGTTTCGGGCGAGCAGTACTTC; CDR3: CASSPPVGVSGEQYF
V: TRBV19; J: TRBJ1-1; D: TRBD1; size: -; DNA: TGTGCCAGCCATCAAACCGGGACAGGGGGTGATGAAGCTTTCTTT; CDR3: CASHQTGTGGDEAFF
V: TRBV4-2; J: TRBJ2-1; D: -; size: -; DNA: TGTGCCAGCAGCCAAGACCGCCTAGCGCGTGAGCAGTTCTTC; CDR3: CASSQDRLAREQFF
V: TRBV9; J: TRBJ1-3; D: TRBD1; size: -; DNA: TGTGCCAGCAGCGTAGGTCAGGGGGGCAGGAGCTCTGGAAACACCATATATTTT; CDR3: CASSVGQGGRSSGNTIYF
V: TRBV25-1; J: TRBJ2-7; D: -; size: once; DNA: TGTGCCAGCAGTCCCCTCAGCCCTTCGAGCTCCTACGAGCAGTACTTC; CDR3: CASSPLSPSSSYEQYF
V: TRBV30; J: TRBJ1-1; D: -; size: -; DNA: TGTGCCTGGAGTCTCCGTCATGGACCGATGGATACTGAAGCTTTCTTT; CDR3: CAWSLRHGPMDTEAFF
V: TRBV27; J: TRBJ1-5; D: TRBD1; size: -; DNA: TGTGCCAGCAGTTTATCCGGGACAGCGATATCCCATCGGCCCCAGCATTTT; CDR3: CASSLSGTAISHRPQHF
V: TRBV5-1; J: TRBJ1-2; D: TRBD1; size: -; DNA: TGCGCCAGCACCCTGACAGGGAATAACTATGGCTACACCTTC; CDR3: CASTLTGNNYGYTF
V: TRBV4-3; J: TRBJ2-7; D: TRBD2; size: -; DNA: TGCGCCAGCAGCCAGGGACTAGCGGGAGCGCGGGAGCAGTACTTC; CDR3: CASSQGLAGAREQYF
V: TRBV10-2; J: TRBJ2-1; D: -; size: -; DNA: TGCGCCAGCAGTCCCCGGTCCGGTCCCCTCAATGAGCAGTTCTTC; CDR3: CASSPRSGPLNEQFF
V: TRBV4-3; J: TRBJ2-1; D: TRBD2; size: few; DNA: TGCGCCAGCAGCCAAGGGCGGCGAGCGGGAGGGTACAATGAGCAGTTCTTC; CDR3: CASSQGRRAGGYNEQFF
V: TRBV28; J: TRBJ1-6; D: TRBD1; size: -; DNA: TGTGCCAGCATAGACCCCGGCAGGGGGCGGAATTCACCCCTCCACTTT; CDR3: CASIDPGRGRNSPLHF
V: TRBV28; J: TRBJ2-6; D: -; size: -; DNA: TGTGCCAGCAGTTTGGGTCACTCTGGGGCCAACGTCCTGACTTTC; CDR3: CASSLGHSGANVLTF
V: TRBV29-1; J: TRBJ1-2; D: -; size: -; DNA: TGCAGCGTTGACACCTCGAGGGGATCCTATGGCTACACCTTC; CDR3: CSVDTSRGSYGYTF
V: TRBV9; J: TRBJ2-6; D: -; size: -; DNA: TGTGCCAGCAGCCCTCTGGGACCAAGGGGGGCCAACGTCCTGACTTTC; CDR3: CASSPLGPRGANVLTF
V: TRBV5-5; J: TRBJ1-1; D: TRBD1; size: -; DNA: TGTGCCAGCAGCTTGTTTACAGGGGCCGCATCGGAAGCTTTCTTT; CDR3: CASSLFTGAASEAFF
V: TRBV28; J: TRBJ2-1; D: -; size: -; DNA: TGTGCCAGCAGTTCCCGGGTTCTCCACAGATACAATGAGCAGTTCTTC; CDR3: CASSSRVLHRYNEQFF
V: TRBV11-3; J: TRBJ2-1; D: -; size: -; DNA: TGTGCCAGTTTACGACTGCCGGGCTCCTACAATGAGCAGTTCTTC; CDR3: CASLRLPGSYNEQFF
V: TRBV29-1; J: TRBJ2-2; D: -; size: -; DNA: TGCAGCGTTGGGATAAGCAGGACCACCGGGGAGCTGTTTTTT; CDR3: CSVGISRTTGELFF
V: TRBV6-6; J: TRBJ1-2; D: -; size: -; DNA: TGTGCCAGTGGCGGAGGGGCGGGGGCCTATGGCTACACCTTC; CDR3: CASGGGAGAYGYTF
V: TRBV7-3; J: TRBJ1-5; D: TRBD1; size: -; DNA: TGTGCCAGCAGCTCCCGGGACAGGGGCATCCCTAGCAATCAGCCCCAGCATTTT; CDR3: CASSSRDRGIPSNQPQHF
V: TRBV3-1/TRBV3-2; J: TRBJ2-7; D: -; size: -; DNA: TGTGCCAGCAGCCAAGATTGGGTCGAGCAGTACTTC; CDR3: CASSQDWVEQYF
V: TRBV19; J: TRBJ2-2; D: TRBD2; size: -; DNA: TGTGCCTCCAATACCGGACTAGCGGCTAACACCGGGGAGCTGTTTTTT; CDR3: CASNTGLAANTGELFF
V: TRBV28; J: TRBJ2-7; D: -; size: -; DNA: TGTGCCAGCAGTTCGCCTGGGGGCCCCTACGAGCAGTACTTC; CDR3: CASSSPGGPYEQYF